Detailed here is one T cell receptor (beta chain). Its antigen has not been determined. No per-base quality is available; no much larger clone lies one base away. CDR1 is given as SEHNR and CDR2 as FQNEAQ, both from the germline V gene (reference sequence). Between the V and J ends, shortened by 5 bases and 6 bases respectively, the junction contains 16 bases. From the cysteine up to the phenylalanine, the CDR3 has a length of 14 residues. The entry retains the CDR3 DNA only, 42 bases that are in frame from base 1. The record originates from a study of blood T cell repertoires in COVID-19 (dated by TCRdb to 2019 to 2021). At the level of the whole study: Samples from collaborators originated in the United States, Italy and Spain and spanned both the acute and convalescent phases of COVID-19. A freely available public database, intended as a resource for researchers studying the immune response to SARS-CoV-2, is where the repertoires were released. Where available, HLA class I and class II types were taken from metadata supplied by the sample provider and were not determined by assay-based typing. Samples came from the ongoing ImmuneRACE study (first 160 participants) plus 1,254 subjects from 6 global collaborators. The prospective study material was composed of cDNA or gDNA derived from T cells, B-cell-depleted T cells, or PBMCs. A de-identified subject ID, COVID-19 status, age in years and sex were almost always included in the sample metadata. Subjects who had been exposed to COVID-19, were actively infected with it, or had recovered from it provided the deeply sampled blood TCRbeta repertoires that made up the dataset. Results and caveats for the whole study, not just this receptor: How much clinical and demographic metadata was included differed by source and by participant, and the metadata was provided uncurated.

The immunoSEQ Assay, a bias-controlled multiplex PCR, was used to amplify TCRbeta CDR3 regions from genomic DNA. For the original study's pipeline: Within the assay, amplification of reference gene primers was used to estimate how many nucleated cells each sample contained. To quantify the absolute abundance of each unique TCRbeta CDR3 rearrangement, sequence reads were collapsed and filtered. For each sample, productive Simpson clonality was calculated as the square root of Simpson's diversity index across productive rearrangements. The table was pulled from immuneACCESS by TCRdb, which kept in-frame rearrangements only. Such tables lose some clones; where checked, under half of the loss comes from unresolved V genes, and the rest has no known cause. The DNA was the basis for D and trimming; V, J and clone size are from that table. The sample records around 190,000 clones, 81% of which are singletons. The top ten clones comprise approximately 9.9% of the sample.

One collaborating source in Seattle enrolled patients during active infection and followed them longitudinally through the course of disease. Each collaborating institution followed its own protocols to collect whole blood in K2EDTA tubes. Collaborator samples were shipped for TCRbeta analysis as frozen whole blood, isolated PBMCs, or DNA extracted from either sample type. The receptor chain draws on TRBV7-9 and TRBJ1-2, with a weak D call of TRBD1 (5 bases match). The source is a woman aged 40 to 55 with COVID-19, enrolled during active disease. The sample taken for sequencing was peripheral blood. In nucleotide form, the sequence is TGTGCCAGCAGCCGGGGGTCATACAGCGATGGCTACACCTTC. Its protein product is CASSRGSYSDGYTF. Full variable domain (CDR3 extended with the reference TRBV7-9 and TRBJ1-2 proteins): DTGVSQNPRHKITKRGQNVTFRCDPISEHNRLYWYRQTLGQGPEFLTYFQNEAQLEKSRLLSDRFSAERPKGSFSTLEIQRTEQGDSAMYLCASSRGSYSDGYTFGSGTRLTVV.